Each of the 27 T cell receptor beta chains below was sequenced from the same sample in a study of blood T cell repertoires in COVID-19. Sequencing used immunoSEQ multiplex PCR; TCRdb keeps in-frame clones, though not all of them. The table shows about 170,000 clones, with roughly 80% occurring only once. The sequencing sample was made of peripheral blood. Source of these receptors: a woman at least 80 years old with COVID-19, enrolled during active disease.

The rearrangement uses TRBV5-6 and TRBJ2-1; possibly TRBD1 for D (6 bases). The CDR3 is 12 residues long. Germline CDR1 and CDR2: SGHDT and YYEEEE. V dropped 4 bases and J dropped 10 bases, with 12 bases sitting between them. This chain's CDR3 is CASSRDKPEQFF. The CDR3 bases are TGTGCCAGCAGCCGGGACAAGCCCGAGCAGTTCTTC.

The CDR3 loop reads CASSEGQGATAEAFF. The CDR3 DNA reads TGTGCCAGCAGCGAGGGACAGGGGGCGACGGCTGAAGCTTTCTTT. The chain carries TRBV9 and TRBJ1-1; 12 bases agree with TRBD1. The CDR3 has 15 amino acids. V gave up 3 bases and J gave up 6 bases; unmatched junction bases: 6. Germline V lookup: CDR1 SGDLS, CDR2 YYNGEE. Together with reference TRBV9 and TRBJ1-1, the CDR3 gives the full variable domain: DSGVTQTPKHLITATGQRVTLRCSPRSGDLSVYWYQQSLDQGLQFLIQYYNGEERAKGNILERFSAQQFPDLHSELNLSSLELGDSALYFCASSEGQGATAEAFFGQGTRLTVV.

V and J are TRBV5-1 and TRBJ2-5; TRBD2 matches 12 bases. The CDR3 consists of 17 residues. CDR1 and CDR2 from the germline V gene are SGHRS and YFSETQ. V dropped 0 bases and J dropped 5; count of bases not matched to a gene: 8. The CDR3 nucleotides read TGCGCCAGCAGCTTGGGGGAACTAGCGGGAGGTTTTGAGACCCAGTACTTC. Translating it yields CASSLGELAGGFETQYF.

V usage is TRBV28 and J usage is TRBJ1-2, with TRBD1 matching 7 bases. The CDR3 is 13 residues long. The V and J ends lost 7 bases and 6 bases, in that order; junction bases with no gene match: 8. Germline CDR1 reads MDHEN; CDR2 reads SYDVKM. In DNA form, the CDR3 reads TGTGCCAGCAATCCCACGCAGGGGGATGGCTACACCTTC. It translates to CASNPTQGDGYTF.

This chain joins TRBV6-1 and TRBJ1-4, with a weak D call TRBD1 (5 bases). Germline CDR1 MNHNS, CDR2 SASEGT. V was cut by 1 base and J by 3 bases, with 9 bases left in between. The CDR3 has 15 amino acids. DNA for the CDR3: TGTGCCAGCAGTGAAGGTGGGGGGTCTAATGAAAAACTGTTTTTT. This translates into CASSEGGGSNEKLFF.

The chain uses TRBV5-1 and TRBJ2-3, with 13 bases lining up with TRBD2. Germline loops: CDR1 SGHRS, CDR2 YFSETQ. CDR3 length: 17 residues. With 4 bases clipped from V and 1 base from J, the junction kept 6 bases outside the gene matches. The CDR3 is CASSVLAGGLGTDTQYF. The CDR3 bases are TGCGCCAGCAGCGTACTAGCGGGAGGGCTTGGCACAGATACGCAGTATTTT.

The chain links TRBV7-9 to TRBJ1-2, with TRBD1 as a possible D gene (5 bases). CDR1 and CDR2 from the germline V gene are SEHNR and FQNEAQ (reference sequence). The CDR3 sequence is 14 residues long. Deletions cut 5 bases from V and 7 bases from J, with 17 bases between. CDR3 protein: CASSVLGGSGGYTF. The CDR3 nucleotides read TGTGCCAGCAGCGTCCTCGGGGGGTCCGGTGGCTACACCTTC.

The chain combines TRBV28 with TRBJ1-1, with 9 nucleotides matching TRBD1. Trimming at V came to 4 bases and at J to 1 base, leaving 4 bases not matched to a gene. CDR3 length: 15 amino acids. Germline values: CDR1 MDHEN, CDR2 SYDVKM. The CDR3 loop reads CASSSPGQGNTEAFF. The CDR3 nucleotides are TGTGCCAGCAGTTCCCCGGGACAGGGGAACACTGAAGCTTTCTTT. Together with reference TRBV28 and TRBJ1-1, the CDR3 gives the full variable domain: DVKVTQSSRYLVKRTGEKVFLECVQDMDHENMFWYRQDPGLGLRLIYFSYDVKMKEKGDIPEGYSVSREKKERFSLILESASTNQTSMYLCASSSPGQGNTEAFFGQGTRLTVV.

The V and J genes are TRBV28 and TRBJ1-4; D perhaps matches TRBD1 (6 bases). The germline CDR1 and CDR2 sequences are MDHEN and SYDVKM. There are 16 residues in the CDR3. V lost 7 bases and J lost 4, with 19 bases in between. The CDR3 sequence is CASKNTRQVFNEKLFF. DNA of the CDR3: TGTGCCAGCAAAAACACCCGACAGGTTTTTAATGAAAAACTGTTTTTT.

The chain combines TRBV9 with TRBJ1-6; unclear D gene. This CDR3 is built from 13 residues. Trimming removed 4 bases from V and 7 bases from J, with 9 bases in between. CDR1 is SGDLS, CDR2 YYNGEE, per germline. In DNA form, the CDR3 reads TGTGCCAGCAGCACTAATTCCAATTCACCCCTCCACTTT. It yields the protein CASSTNSNSPLHF.

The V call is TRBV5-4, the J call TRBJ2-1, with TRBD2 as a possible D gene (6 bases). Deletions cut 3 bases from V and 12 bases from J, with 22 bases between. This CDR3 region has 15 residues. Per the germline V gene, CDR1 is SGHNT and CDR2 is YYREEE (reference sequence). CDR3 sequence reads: CASSSSAGPRVVQFF. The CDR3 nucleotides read TGTGCCAGCAGCTCCTCCGCGGGGCCCAGAGTGGTGCAGTTCTTC.

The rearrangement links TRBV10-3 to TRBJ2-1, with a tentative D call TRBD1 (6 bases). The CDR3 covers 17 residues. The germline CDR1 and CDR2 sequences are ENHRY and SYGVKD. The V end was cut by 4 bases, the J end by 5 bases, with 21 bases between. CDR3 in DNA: TGTGCCATCAGTGGGGGGCCTATGTCAGGGAAGGACAATGAGCAGTTCTTC. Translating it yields CAISGGPMSGKDNEQFF.

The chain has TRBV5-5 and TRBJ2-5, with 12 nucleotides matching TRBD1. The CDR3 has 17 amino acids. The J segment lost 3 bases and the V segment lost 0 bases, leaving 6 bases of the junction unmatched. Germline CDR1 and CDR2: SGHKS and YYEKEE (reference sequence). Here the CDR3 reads CASSLAPGTGGEETQYF. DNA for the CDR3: TGTGCCAGCAGCTTGGCTCCCGGGACAGGGGGCGAAGAGACCCAGTACTTC.

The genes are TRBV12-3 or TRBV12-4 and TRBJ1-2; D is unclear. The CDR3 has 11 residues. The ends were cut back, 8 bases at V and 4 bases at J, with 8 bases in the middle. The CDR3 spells CASGSPYGYTF. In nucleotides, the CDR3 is TGTGCCAGCGGGAGCCCCTATGGCTACACCTTC.

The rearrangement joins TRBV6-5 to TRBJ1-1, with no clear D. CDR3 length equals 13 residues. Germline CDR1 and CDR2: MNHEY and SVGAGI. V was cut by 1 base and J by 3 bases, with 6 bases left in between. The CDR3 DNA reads TGTGCCAGCAGTTACTTACGGTACACTGAAGCTTTCTTT. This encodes CASSYLRYTEAFF.

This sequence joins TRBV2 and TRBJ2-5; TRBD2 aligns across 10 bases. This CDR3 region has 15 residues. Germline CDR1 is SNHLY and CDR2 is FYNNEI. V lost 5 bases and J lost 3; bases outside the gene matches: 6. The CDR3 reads CASSRASGGEETQYF. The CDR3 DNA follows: TGTGCCAGCAGTAGGGCTAGCGGGGGCGAAGAGACCCAGTACTTC.

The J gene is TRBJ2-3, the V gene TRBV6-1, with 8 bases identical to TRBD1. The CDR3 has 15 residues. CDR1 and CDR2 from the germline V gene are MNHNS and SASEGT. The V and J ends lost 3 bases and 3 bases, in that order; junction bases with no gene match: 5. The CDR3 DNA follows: TGTGCCAGCAGTGACCGGGACAGGAGGACAGATACGCAGTATTTT. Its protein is CASSDRDRRTDTQYF.

The CDR3 DNA reads TGTGCCGTCCGGCGGGGCTCTAACACTGAAGCTTTCTTT. Encoded protein: CAVRRGSNTEAFF. This sequence joins TRBV12-3 or TRBV12-4 and TRBJ1-1, with a tentative D call TRBD1 (5 bases). Trimming shortened V by 11 bases and J by 2 bases, and 15 bases separated the two germline ends. The CDR3 spans 13 residues.

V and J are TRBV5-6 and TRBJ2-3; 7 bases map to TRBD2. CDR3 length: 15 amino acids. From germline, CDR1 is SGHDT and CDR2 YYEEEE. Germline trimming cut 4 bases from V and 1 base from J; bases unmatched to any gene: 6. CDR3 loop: CASSPRGWGTDTQYF. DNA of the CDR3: TGTGCCAGCAGCCCGCGGGGGTGGGGCACAGATACGCAGTATTTT.

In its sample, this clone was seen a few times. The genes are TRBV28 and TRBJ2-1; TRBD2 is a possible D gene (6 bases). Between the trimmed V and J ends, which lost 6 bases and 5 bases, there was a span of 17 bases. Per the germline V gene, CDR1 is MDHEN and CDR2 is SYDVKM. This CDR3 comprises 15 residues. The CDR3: CASRTRRSINNEQFF. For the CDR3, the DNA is TGTGCCAGCAGGACTAGACGCTCAATAAACAATGAGCAGTTCTTC. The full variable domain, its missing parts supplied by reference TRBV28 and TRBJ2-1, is DVKVTQSSRYLVKRTGEKVFLECVQDMDHENMFWYRQDPGLGLRLIYFSYDVKMKEKGDIPEGYSVSREKKERFSLILESASTNQTSMYLCASRTRRSINNEQFFGPGTRLTVL.

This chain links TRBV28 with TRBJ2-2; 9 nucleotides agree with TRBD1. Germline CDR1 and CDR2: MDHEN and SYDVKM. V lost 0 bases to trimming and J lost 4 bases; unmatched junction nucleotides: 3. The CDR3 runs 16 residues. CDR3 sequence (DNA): TGTGCCAGCAGTTTATGGGACAGGGGAGGCACCGGGGAGCTGTTTTTT. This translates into CASSLWDRGGTGELFF.

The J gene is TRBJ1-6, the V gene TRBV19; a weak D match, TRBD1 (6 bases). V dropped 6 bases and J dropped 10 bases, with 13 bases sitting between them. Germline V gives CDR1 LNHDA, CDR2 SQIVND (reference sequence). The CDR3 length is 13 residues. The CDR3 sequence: CASSLQGVSPLHF. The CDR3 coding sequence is TGTGCCAGTAGCTTACAGGGAGTCTCACCCCTCCACTTT.

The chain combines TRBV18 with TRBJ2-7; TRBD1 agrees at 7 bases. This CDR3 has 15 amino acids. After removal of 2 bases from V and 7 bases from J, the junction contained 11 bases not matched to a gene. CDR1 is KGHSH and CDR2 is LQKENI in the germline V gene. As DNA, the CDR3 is TGTGCCAGCTCACCAAGAGGGGGCACCTTGGAGGAGCAGTACTTC. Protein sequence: CASSPRGGTLEEQYF.

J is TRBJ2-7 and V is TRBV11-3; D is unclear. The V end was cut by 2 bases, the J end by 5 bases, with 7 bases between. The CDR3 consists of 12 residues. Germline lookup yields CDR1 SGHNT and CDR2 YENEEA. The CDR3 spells CASSLTHNEQYF. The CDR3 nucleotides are TGTGCCAGCAGCTTAACCCACAACGAGCAGTACTTC.

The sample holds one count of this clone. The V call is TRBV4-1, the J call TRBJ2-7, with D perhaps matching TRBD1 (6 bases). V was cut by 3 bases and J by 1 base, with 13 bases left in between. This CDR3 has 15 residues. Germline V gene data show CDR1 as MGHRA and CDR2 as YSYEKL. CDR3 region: CASSQRTENSYEQYF. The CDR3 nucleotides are TGCGCCAGCAGCCAGAGGACAGAGAATTCCTACGAGCAGTACTTC.

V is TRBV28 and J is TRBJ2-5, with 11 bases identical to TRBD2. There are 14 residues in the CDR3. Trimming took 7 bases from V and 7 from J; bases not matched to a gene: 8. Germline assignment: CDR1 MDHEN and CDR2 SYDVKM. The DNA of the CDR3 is TGTGCCAGCATCCTCACTAGCGGGAGTGTGACCCAGTACTTC. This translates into CASILTSGSVTQYF.

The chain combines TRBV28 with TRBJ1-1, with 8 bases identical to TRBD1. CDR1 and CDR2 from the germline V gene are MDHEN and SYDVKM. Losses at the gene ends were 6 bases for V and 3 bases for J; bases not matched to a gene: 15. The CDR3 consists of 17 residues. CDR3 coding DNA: TGTGCCAGCAGCTTTACCGGTCCGGCAGGGGGCTACACTGAAGCTTTCTTT. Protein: CASSFTGPAGGYTEAFF.